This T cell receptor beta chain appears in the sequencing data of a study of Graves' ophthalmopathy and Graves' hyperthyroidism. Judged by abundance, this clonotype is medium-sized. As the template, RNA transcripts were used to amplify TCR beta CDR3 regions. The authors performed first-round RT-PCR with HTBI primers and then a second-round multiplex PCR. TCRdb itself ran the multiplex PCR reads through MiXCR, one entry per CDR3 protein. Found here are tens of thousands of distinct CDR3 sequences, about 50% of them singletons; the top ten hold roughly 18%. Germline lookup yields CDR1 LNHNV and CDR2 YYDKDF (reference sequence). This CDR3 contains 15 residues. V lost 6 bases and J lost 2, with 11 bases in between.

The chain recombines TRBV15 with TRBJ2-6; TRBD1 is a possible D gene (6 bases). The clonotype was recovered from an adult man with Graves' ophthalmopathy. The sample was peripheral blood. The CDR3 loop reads CATRRGSAGANVLTF. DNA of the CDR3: TGTGCCACCAGGAGGGGGTCGGCTGGGGCCAACGTCCTGACTTTC.